This T cell receptor (beta chain) is drawn from a study of blood T cell repertoires in COVID-19. Turning to the study itself: The study drew acute and convalescent COVID-19 samples from the United States, Italy and Spain. The analysed material was cDNA or gDNA that came from T cells, B-cell-depleted T cells, or PBMCs.

With V trimmed by 5 bases and J by 6 bases, 11 bases remained unmatched. The CDR3 runs 16 residues. CDR1 MNHEY and CDR2 SMNVEV come from the germline V gene (reference sequence). This table comes from immunoSEQ multiplex PCR, and its TCRdb copy is limited to in-frame clones, with some not included. The sample consists of 50,000 to 70,000 clones, roughly three quarters of them appearing once. The sequencing sample was made of peripheral blood. The receptor comes from a man in his forties or fifties with active or convalescent COVID-19. The V and J genes are TRBV27 and TRBJ2-1; 9 nucleotides agree with TRBD2. The CDR3 DNA is TGTGCCAGCAGTGGGCTAGCGGGGATAAGAGTCAATGAGCAGTTCTTC. It codes for CASSGLAGIRVNEQFF.